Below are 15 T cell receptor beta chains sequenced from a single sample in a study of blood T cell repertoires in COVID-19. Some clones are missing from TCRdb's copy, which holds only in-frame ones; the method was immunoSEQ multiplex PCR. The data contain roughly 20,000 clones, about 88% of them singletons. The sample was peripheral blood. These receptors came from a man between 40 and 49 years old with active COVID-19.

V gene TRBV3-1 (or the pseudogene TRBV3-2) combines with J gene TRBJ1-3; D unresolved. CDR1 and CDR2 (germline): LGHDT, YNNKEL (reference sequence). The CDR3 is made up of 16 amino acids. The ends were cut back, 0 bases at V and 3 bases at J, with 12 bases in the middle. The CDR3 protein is CASSQDLTRDGNTIYF. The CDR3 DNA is TGTGCCAGCAGCCAAGATTTAACGAGGGATGGAAACACCATATATTTT.

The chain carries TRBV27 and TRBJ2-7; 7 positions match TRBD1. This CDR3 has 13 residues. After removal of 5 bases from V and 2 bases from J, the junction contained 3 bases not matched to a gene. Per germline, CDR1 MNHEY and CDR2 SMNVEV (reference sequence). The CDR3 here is CASSGQVPYEQYF. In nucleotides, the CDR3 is TGTGCCAGCAGTGGACAGGTACCCTACGAGCAGTACTTC.

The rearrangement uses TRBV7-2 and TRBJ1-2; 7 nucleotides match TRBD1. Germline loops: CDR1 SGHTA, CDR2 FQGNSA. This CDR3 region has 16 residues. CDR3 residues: CATRQGEILRNYGYTF. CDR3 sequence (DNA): TGTGCTACGCGGCAGGGGGAGATCCTCCGTAACTATGGCTACACCTTC.

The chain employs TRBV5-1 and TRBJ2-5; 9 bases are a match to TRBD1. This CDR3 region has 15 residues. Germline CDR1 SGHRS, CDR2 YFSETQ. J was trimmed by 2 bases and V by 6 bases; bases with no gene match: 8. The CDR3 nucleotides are TGCGCCAGCAAACAACCGGGACAGGGTCAAGAGACCCAGTACTTC. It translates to CASKQPGQGQETQYF. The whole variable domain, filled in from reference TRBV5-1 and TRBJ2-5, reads KAGVTQTPRYLIKTRGQQVTLSCSPISGHRSVSWYQQTPGQGLQFLFEYFSETQRNKGNFPGRFSGRQFSNSRSEMNVSTLELGDSALYLCASKQPGQGQETQYFGPGTRLLVL.

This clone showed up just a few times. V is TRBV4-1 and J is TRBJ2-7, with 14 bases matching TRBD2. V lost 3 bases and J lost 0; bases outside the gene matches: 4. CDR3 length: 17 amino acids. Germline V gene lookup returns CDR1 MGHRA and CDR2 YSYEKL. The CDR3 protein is CASSHRLAGGSSYEQYF. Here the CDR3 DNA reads TGCGCCAGCAGCCACCGACTAGCGGGAGGGAGCTCCTACGAGCAGTACTTC.

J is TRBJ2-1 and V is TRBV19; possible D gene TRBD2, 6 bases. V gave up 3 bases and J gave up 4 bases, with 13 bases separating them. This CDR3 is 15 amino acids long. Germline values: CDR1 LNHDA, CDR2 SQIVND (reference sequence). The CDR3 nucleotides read TGTGCCAGTAGTATTCGCGGGAACCTTTACAATGAGCAGTTCTTC. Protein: CASSIRGNLYNEQFF.

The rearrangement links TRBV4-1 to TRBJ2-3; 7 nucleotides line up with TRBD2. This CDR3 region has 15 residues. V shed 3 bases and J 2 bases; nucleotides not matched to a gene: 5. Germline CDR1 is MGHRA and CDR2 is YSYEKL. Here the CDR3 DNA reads TGCGCCAGCAGCCATTCGAGCGGGAACACAGATACGCAGTATTTT. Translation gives CASSHSSGNTDTQYF.

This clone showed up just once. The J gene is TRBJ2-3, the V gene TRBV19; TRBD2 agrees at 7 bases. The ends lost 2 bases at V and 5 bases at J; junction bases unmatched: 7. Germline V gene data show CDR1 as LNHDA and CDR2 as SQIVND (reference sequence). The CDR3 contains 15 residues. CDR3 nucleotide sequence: TGTGCCAGTAGTATAATGGCGGGAGCATTAGATACGCAGTATTTT. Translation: CASSIMAGALDTQYF.

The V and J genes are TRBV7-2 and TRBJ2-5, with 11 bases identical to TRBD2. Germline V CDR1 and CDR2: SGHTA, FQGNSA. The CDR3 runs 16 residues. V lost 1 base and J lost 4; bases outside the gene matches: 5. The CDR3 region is CASSLDLAGGLETQYF. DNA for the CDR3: TGTGCCAGCAGCTTAGATCTAGCGGGAGGCCTAGAGACCCAGTACTTC.

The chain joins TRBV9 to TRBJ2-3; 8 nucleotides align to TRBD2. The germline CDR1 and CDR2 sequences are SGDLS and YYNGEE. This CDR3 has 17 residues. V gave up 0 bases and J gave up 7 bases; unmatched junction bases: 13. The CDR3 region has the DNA TGTGCCAGCAGCGTAGCGGGAGGGTGGGATGCTTGGAATACGCAGTATTTT. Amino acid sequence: CASSVAGGWDAWNTQYF.

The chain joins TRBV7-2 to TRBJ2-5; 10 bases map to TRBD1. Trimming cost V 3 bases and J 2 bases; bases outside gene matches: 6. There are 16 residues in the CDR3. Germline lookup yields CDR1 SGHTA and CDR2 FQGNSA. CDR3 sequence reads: CASSFRTGGNQETQYF. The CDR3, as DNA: TGTGCCAGCAGCTTTAGGACAGGGGGAAATCAAGAGACCCAGTACTTC.

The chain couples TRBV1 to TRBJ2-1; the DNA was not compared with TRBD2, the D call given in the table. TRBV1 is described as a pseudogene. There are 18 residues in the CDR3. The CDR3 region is CTSSQDREEREGFNEQFF. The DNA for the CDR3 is TGCACCAGCAGCCAAGATCGGGAGGAGCGGGAGGGTTTCAATGAGCAGTTCTTC.

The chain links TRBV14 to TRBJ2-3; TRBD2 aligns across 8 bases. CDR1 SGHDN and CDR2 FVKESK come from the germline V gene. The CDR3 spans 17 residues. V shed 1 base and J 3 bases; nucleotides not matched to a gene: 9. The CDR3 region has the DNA TGTGCCAGCAGCCAAGCGAACTGGCTAGCGGGTACAGATACGCAGTATTTT. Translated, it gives CASSQANWLAGTDTQYF. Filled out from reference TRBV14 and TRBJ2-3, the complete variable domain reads EAGVTQFPSHSVIEKGQTVTLRCDPISGHDNLYWYRRVMGKEIKFLLHFVKESKQDESGMPNNRFLAERTGGTYSTLKVQPAELEDSGVYFCASSQANWLAGTDTQYFGPGTRLTVL.

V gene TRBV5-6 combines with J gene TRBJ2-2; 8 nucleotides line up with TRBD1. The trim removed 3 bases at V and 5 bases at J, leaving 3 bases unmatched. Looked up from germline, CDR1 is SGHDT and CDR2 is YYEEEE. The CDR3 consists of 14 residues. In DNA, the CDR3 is TGTGCCAGCAGCTCCAGGGGGCGGACCGGGGAGCTGTTTTTT. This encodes CASSSRGRTGELFF.

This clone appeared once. CDR3 in DNA: TGTGCCAGCTCACCACTGGCCAGCGTCGTGTCTCCCGAAAAACTGTTTTTT. Translation: CASSPLASVVSPEKLFF. V is TRBV18 and J is TRBJ1-4, with D unresolved. Germline V gene data show CDR1 as KGHSH and CDR2 as LQKENI. Trimming left V 1 base short and J 8 bases short, with 20 bases between. This CDR3 contains 17 residues.